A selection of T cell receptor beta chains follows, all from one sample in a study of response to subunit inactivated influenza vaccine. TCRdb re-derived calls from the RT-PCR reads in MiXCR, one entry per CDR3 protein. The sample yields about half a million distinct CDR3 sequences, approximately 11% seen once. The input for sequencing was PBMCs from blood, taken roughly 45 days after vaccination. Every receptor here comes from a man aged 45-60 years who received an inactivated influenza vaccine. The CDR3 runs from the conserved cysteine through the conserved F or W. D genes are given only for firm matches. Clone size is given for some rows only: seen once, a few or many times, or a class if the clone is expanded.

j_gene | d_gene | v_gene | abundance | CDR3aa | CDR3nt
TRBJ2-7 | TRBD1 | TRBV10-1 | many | CASSPGQGRGYEQYF | TGCGCCAGCAGTCCCGGACAGGGGAGGGGGTACGAGCAGTACTTC
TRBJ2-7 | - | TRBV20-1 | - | CSAVVGASNEQYF | TGCAGTGCAGTCGTCGGGGCTAGCAACGAGCAGTACTTC
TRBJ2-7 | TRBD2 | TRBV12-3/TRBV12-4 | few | CASSRSEGTISYEQYF | TGTGCCAGCAGTAGGTCTGAGGGGACTATTTCCTACGAGCAGTACTTC
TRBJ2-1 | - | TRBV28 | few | CASAHNEQFF | TGTGCCAGCGCACACAATGAGCAGTTCTTC
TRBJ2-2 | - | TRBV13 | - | CASSLEYPGNTGELFF | TGTGCCAGCAGCTTAGAATACCCAGGGAACACCGGGGAGCTGTTTTTT
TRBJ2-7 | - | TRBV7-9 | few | CASSSRRVHEQYF | TGTGCCAGCAGCTCCCGGCGGGTCCACGAGCAGTACTTC
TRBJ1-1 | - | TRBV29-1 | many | CSVDRHQNTEAFF | TGCAGCGTTGATAGACACCAGAACACTGAAGCTTTCTTT
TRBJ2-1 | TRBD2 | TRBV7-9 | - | CASSFVLAGFDEQFF | TGTGCCAGCAGCTTCGTACTAGCGGGATTTGATGAGCAGTTCTTC
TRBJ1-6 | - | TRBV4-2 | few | CASSQDRGGFRSPLHF | TGTGCCAGCAGCCAAGATCGGGGGGGATTTCGTTCACCCCTCCACTTT
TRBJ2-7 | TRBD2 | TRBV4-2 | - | CASSQDLSSGALSYEQYF | TGTGCCAGCAGCCAAGATCTGTCTAGCGGGGCCCTCTCCTACGAGCAGTACTTC
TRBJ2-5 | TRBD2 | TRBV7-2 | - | CASSLTLTSGRQETQYF | TGTGCCAGCAGCTTGACCCTTACTAGCGGGAGACAAGAGACCCAGTACTTC
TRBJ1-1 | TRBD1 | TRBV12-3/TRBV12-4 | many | CASSRGQGGAEAFF | TGTGCCAGCAGCAGGGGACAGGGGGGGGCTGAAGCTTTCTTT
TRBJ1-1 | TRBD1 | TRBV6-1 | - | CASSIGTGNTEAFF | TGTGCCAGCAGTATCGGGACAGGCAACACTGAAGCTTTCTTT
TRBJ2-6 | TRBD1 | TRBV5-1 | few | CASTRGQGAYGANVLTF | TGCGCCAGCACCCGAGGGCAGGGGGCGTATGGGGCCAACGTCCTGACTTTC
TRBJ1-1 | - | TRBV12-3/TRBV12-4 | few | CASSLRSFRNTEAFF | TGTGCCAGCAGTTTAAGGTCATTCCGAAACACTGAAGCTTTCTTT
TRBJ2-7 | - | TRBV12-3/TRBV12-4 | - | CASSPTVVSRGEQYF | TGTGCCAGCAGCCCCACCGTTGTCTCCAGGGGCGAGCAGTACTTC
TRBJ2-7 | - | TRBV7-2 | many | CASSPGTGPYEQYF | TGTGCCAGCAGCCCTGGGACGGGACCCTACGAGCAGTACTTC
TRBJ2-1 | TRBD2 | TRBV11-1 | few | CASSLMAGGIYNEQFF | TGTGCCAGCAGCTTAATGGCGGGAGGGATTTACAATGAGCAGTTCTTC
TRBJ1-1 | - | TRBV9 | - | CASSVVKGQNTEAFF | TGTGCCAGCAGCGTAGTCAAAGGCCAGAACACTGAAGCTTTCTTT
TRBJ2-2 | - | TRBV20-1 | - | CSASRSGFGTGELFF | TGCAGTGCTAGTCGATCCGGGTTCGGCACCGGGGAGCTGTTTTTT
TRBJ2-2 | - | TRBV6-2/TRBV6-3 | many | CASTRGDGELFF | TGTGCCAGCACGAGAGGGGACGGGGAGCTGTTTTTT
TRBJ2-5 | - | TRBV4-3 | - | CASSARGGETQYF | TGCGCCAGCAGCGCCAGGGGTGGGGAGACCCAGTACTTC
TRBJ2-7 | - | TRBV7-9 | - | CASSLGVVTEQYF | TGTGCCAGCAGCTTAGGAGTAGTCACCGAGCAGTACTTC
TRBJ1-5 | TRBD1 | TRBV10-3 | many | CAIATGGQPQHF | TGTGCCATAGCGACAGGGGGGCAGCCCCAGCATTTT